The 19 T cell receptor beta chains reported below all come from one sample, sequenced in a study of T cell responses to AZD1222 COVID-19 vaccine. Clones were read by immunoSEQ multiplex PCR, and TCRdb kept only the in-frame ones, dropping some. The sample contains about 180,000 clones, approximately 91% of which appear only once. The starting material was peripheral blood, obtained 28 days after the second AZD1222 dose. These receptor sequences come from an adult who received the AZD1222 COVID-19 vaccine.

The V call is TRBV19, the J call TRBJ2-1; TRBD1 might be the D (8 bases). Germline CDR1 and CDR2: LNHDA and SQIVND (reference sequence). The CDR3 contains 19 residues. Trimming removed 4 bases at V and 2 bases at J, with 24 bases between. CDR3 DNA sequence: TGTGCCAGTAGTACACCTTACCGAACAGGGGGGGGAACCTACAATGAGCAGTTCTTC. Translating gives CASSTPYRTGGGTYNEQFF.

Regarding this clone: This sample includes further DNA sequences coding for the same CDR3. V usage is TRBV6-5 and J usage is TRBJ1-1; possibly TRBD1 for D (5 bases). The CDR3 runs to 15 residues. Trimming shortened V by 0 bases and J by 1 base, and 9 bases separated the two germline ends. Germline V CDR1 and CDR2: MNHEY, SVGAGI. The CDR3 DNA reads TGTGCCAGCAGTTACTCGTCAGGGAGGAACACTGAAGCTTTCTTT. It specifies CASSYSSGRNTEAFF.

This clone was counted a single time. The CDR3 nucleotides are TGTGCCAGCAGCGCTACCGGGACTAGCGCTGGTAGTGAGCAGTTCTTC. It codes for CASSATGTSAGSEQFF. This sequence joins TRBV11-3 and TRBJ2-1; 10 positions match TRBD2. The CDR3 is 16 amino acids. CDR1 SGHNT and CDR2 YENEEA come from the germline V gene. V shed 5 bases, J shed 9 bases, and the junction held 13 bases outside the gene matches.

The chain joins TRBV3-1 (or the pseudogene TRBV3-2) to TRBJ2-7; TRBD1 agrees at 9 bases. V dropped 5 bases and J dropped 4; count of bases not matched to a gene: 3. The CDR3 is 13 residues long. Germline CDR1 is LGHDT and CDR2 is YNNKEL (reference sequence). The CDR3 DNA reads TGTGCCAGCAGCTCGGACAGGGGATACGAGCAGTACTTC. Translated: CASSSDRGYEQYF.

The gene calls are TRBV9 and TRBJ2-7; 9 nucleotides align to TRBD1. Germline V gene lookup returns CDR1 SGDLS and CDR2 YYNGEE. The V segment lost 0 bases and the J segment 1 base; nucleotides outside the gene matches: 5. The CDR3 contains 16 residues. CDR3 loop: CASSVEGQGGSYEQYF. Here the CDR3 DNA reads TGTGCCAGCAGCGTAGAGGGACAGGGTGGGTCCTACGAGCAGTACTTC.

The chain is built from TRBV2 and TRBJ1-6; the D gene is possibly TRBD1 (6 bases). The V gene lost 4 bases and the J gene lost 7 bases, with 11 bases spanning the gap. This CDR3 has 14 amino acids. CDR1 is SNHLY, CDR2 FYNNEI, per germline. Written as DNA, the CDR3 is TGTGCCAGCAGTGGAACAGGGATAAATTCACCCCTCCACTTT. Its protein product is CASSGTGINSPLHF.

This clone was counted once. The V and J genes are TRBV29-1 and TRBJ1-1, with 9 bases lining up with TRBD1. V trimming: 5 bases; J trimming: 3 bases; junction bases outside the gene matches: 1. The V gene's germline CDR1 is SQVTM and CDR2 ANQGSEA. The CDR3 is made up of 12 amino acids. CDR3 nucleotide sequence: TGCAGCGTTTGGGACAGGGACACTGAAGCTTTCTTT. Its protein product is CSVWDRDTEAFF. Complete variable domain (other parts from reference TRBV29-1 and TRBJ1-1): SAVISQKPSRDICQRGTSLTIQCQVDSQVTMMFWYRQQPGQSLTLIATANQGSEATYESGFVIDKFPISRPNLTFSTLTVSNMSPEDSSIYLCSVWDRDTEAFFGQGTRLTVV.

The CDR3 is CASSSTGDWEQFF. CDR3 nucleotides: TGTGCCAGCAGTTCTACAGGGGATTGGGAGCAGTTCTTC. V and J are TRBV27 and TRBJ2-1, with 7 bases fitting TRBD1. This CDR3 is built from 13 residues. Unmatched junction bases numbered 7, after V lost 4 bases and J lost 10 bases. CDR1 and CDR2 from the germline V gene are MNHEY and SMNVEV (reference sequence).

This rearrangement joins TRBV7-3 to TRBJ2-7; 14 nucleotides align to TRBD2. Germline trimming cut 5 bases from V and 2 bases from J; bases unmatched to any gene: 8. Looked up from germline, CDR1 is SGHTA and CDR2 is FQGTGA. The CDR3 has 17 amino acids. CDR3 DNA: TGTGCCAGCAGCCCAGGGACTAGCGGGAGCTTCACCTACGAGCAGTACTTC. This translates into CASSPGTSGSFTYEQYF.

The chain couples TRBV14 to TRBJ1-2; D call uncertain. This CDR3 spans 12 amino acids. Germline V gives CDR1 SGHDN, CDR2 FVKESK. The V end was cut by 4 bases, the J end by 8 bases, with 11 bases between. The CDR3 region is CASSPIGGGYTF. CDR3 DNA sequence: TGTGCCAGCAGCCCGATCGGAGGGGGCTACACCTTC.

The CDR3 loop reads CASSLRGPLSTNEKLFF. DNA for the CDR3: TGTGCCAGCAGCTTGAGGGGGCCGCTCAGCACTAATGAAAAACTGTTTTTT. The V gene is TRBV7-2, the J gene TRBJ1-4; 7 positions match TRBD1. The CDR3 runs to 17 residues. Unmatched junction bases numbered 9, after V lost 3 bases and J lost 2 bases. Germline-derived CDR1 and CDR2 are SGHTA and FQGNSA.

The chain recombines TRBV15 with TRBJ2-7, with D perhaps given as TRBD1 or TRBD2 (5 bases each). The CDR3 has 16 amino acids. Germline CDR1 is LNHNV and CDR2 is YYDKDF (reference sequence). V was pared by 5 bases and J by 2 bases, with 19 bases between. The CDR3 protein is CATSRGPQGIAYEQYF. CDR3 nucleotides: TGTGCCACCAGCCGGGGACCGCAAGGGATCGCCTACGAGCAGTACTTC.

The rearrangement links TRBV28 to TRBJ2-1; possibly TRBD2 for D (6 bases). The CDR3 spans 16 residues. V was shortened by 6 bases and J by 7 bases, with 22 bases between the two germline ends. Germline loops: CDR1 MDHEN, CDR2 SYDVKM. CDR3 DNA sequence: TGTGCCAGCAGGGGGTACGGCAGCGGGTTGTCGAATGAGCAGTTCTTC. Translating it yields CASRGYGSGLSNEQFF.

The rearrangement joins TRBV6-1 to TRBJ1-3; D is possibly TRBD1 (5 bases). The ends were cut back, 1 base at V and 0 bases at J, with 13 bases in the middle. This CDR3 region has 17 residues. Germline assignment: CDR1 MNHNS and CDR2 SASEGT. CDR3 coding DNA: TGTGCCAGCAGTGAAGTTCCCACGGGGGGCTCTGGAAACACCATATATTTT. Translation: CASSEVPTGGSGNTIYF.

The chain couples TRBV5-1 to TRBJ2-6, with 7 bases aligning to TRBD1. The CDR3 is made up of 16 amino acids. Per germline, CDR1 SGHRS and CDR2 YFSETQ. V shed 3 bases, J shed 0 bases, and the junction held 3 bases outside the gene matches. CDR3 DNA: TGCGCCAGCAGCTCGGGACAGCGCTCTGGGGCCAACGTCCTGACTTTC. Translating it yields CASSSGQRSGANVLTF.

This chain uses TRBV30 with TRBJ1-1; D unresolved. This CDR3 has 12 residues. V gave up 2 bases and J gave up 7 bases, with 11 bases separating them. Germline CDR1 GTSNPN, CDR2 SVGIG (reference sequence). The CDR3 DNA sequence: TGTGCCTGGAGTATAACCGTTAATGAAGCTTTCTTT. Protein: CAWSITVNEAFF.

CDR3: CASTSVEGTEAFF. The CDR3, as DNA: TGTGCCAGCACCTCCGTAGAGGGGACTGAAGCTTTCTTT. The genes are TRBV5-6 and TRBJ1-1; D is possibly TRBD1 (5 bases). This CDR3 comprises 13 residues. CDR1 is SGHDT, CDR2 YYEEEE, per germline. The V end was cut by 6 bases, the J end by 5 bases, with 14 bases between.

The CDR3 nucleotides read TGTGCCAGCAGCCAAGAGGGACAGCCCCACACTGAAGCTTTCTTT. Protein sequence: CASSQEGQPHTEAFF. This chain connects TRBV4-2 to TRBJ1-1, with 7 nucleotides matching TRBD1. The length of the CDR3 is 15 residues. In germline, CDR1 is LGHNA, CDR2 YNFKEQ. The trim removed 0 bases at V and 3 bases at J, leaving 4 bases unmatched.

The chain couples TRBV4-1 to TRBJ1-1, with D possibly being TRBD1 (6 bases). The germline V gene encodes CDR1 MGHRA and CDR2 YSYEKL. CDR3 length equals 14 residues. With 1 base removed from V and 8 bases from J, the gap between germline ends came to 14 bases. This chain's CDR3 is CASSQVSATGEAFF. The DNA for the CDR3 is TGCGCCAGCAGCCAAGTGAGCGCGACAGGCGAAGCTTTCTTT.